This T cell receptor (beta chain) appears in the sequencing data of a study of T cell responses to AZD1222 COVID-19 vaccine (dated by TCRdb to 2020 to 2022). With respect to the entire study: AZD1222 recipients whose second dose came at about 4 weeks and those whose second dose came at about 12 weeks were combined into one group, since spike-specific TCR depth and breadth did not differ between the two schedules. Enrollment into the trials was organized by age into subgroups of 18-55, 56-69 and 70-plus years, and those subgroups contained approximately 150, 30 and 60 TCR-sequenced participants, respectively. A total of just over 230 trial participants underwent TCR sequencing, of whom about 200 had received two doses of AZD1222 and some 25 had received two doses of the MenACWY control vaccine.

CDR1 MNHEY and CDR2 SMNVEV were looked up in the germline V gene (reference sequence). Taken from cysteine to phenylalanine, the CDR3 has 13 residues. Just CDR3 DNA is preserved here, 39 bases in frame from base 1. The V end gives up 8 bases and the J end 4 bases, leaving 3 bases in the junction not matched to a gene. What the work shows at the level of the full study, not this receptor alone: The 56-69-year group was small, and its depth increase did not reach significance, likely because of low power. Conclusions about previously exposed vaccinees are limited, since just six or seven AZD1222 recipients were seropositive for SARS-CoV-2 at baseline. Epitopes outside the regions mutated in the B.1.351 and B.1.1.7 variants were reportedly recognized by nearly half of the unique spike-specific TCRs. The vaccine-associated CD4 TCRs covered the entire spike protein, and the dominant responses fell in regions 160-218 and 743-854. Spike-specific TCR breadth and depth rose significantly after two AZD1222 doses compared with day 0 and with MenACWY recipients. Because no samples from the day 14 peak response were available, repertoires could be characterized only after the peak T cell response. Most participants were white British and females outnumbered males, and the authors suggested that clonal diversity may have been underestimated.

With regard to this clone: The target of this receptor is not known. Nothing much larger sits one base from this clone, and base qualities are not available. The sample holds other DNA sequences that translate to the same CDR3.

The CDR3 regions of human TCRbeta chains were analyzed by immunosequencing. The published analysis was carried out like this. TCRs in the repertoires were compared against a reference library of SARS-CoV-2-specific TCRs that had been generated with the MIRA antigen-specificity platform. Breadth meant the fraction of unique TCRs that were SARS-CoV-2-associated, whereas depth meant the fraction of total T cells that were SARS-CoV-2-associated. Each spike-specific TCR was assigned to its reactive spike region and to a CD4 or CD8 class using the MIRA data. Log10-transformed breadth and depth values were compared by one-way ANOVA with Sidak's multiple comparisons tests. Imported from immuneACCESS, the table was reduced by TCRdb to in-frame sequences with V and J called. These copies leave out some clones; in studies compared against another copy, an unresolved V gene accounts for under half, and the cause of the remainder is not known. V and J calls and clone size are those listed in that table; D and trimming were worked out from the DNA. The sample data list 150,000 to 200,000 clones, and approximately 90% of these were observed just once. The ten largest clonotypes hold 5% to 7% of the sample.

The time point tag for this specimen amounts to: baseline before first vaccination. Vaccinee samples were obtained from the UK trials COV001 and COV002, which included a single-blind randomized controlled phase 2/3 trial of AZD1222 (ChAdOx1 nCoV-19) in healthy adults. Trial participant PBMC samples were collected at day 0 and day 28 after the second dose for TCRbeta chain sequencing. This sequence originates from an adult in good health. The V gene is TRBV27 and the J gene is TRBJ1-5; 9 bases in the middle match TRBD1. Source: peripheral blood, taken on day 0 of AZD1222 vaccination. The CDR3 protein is CASRDRGNQPQHF. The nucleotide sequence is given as TGTGCCAGCCGCGACAGGGGGAATCAGCCCCAGCATTTT.